This T cell receptor beta chain appears in the sequencing data of a study of control samples from healthy donors and cancer patients. Only in-frame clones appear in the TCRdb table, and some are missing; sequencing was by immunoSEQ multiplex PCR. The sample records around 80,000 clones, more than 70% being singletons. This CDR3 is 11 amino acids long. Germline lookup yields CDR1 DFQATT and CDR2 SNEGSKA (reference sequence). V lost 5 bases to trimming and J lost 7 bases, with 9 bases between them. The source is a man between 45 and 60 years old in good health. Sequencing used blood. The rearrangement joins TRBV20-1 to TRBJ1-5; D is undetermined. The CDR3 reads CSARFGQPQHF. The CDR3 nucleotides are TGCAGTGCTCGGTTCGGACAGCCCCAGCATTTT.